The rows below give T cell receptor beta chains drawn from one sample of a study of shared clonotypes between healthy human individuals. Libraries were prepared by immunoSEQ multiplex PCR; TCRdb keeps only in-frame clonotypes and omits some of them. The table has millions of clones, around 94% seen once; the top ten hold more than 0.12%. The sequenced sample was naive CD4+ T cells sorted from blood. These receptors all stem from a man in his late teens or twenties in good health. CDR3s include the opening cysteine and the closing phenylalanine or tryptophan. Fields, in order: clone size, J gene, V gene, D gene, CDR3 DNA, CDR3 protein. D genes are given only for firm matches. Part of the rows lack a size; the others show once, few, many or a class for expanded clones.

clone size: NA
J gene: TRBJ1-5
V gene: TRBV27
D gene: TRBD1
CDR3 DNA: TGTGCCAGCAGTTCACAGGGGCGAACGTCCGTGGCCCAGCATTTT
CDR3 protein: CASSSQGRTSVAQHF

clone size: NA
J gene: TRBJ2-3
V gene: TRBV7-2
D gene: NA
CDR3 DNA: TGTGCCAGCAGCTTCTCGGTCGATGTGGCAGATACGCAGTATTTT
CDR3 protein: CASSFSVDVADTQYF

clone size: NA
J gene: TRBJ2-1
V gene: TRBV6-5
D gene: NA
CDR3 DNA: TGTGCCAGCAGGGACACAGGGTTTATGGATGAGCAGTTCTTC
CDR3 protein: CASRDTGFMDEQFF

clone size: few
J gene: TRBJ1-1
V gene: TRBV6-5
D gene: NA
CDR3 DNA: TGTGCCAGCAGTTACTCGATAGGGACTGAAGCTTTCTTT
CDR3 protein: CASSYSIGTEAFF

clone size: few
J gene: TRBJ1-5
V gene: TRBV4-1
D gene: NA
CDR3 DNA: TGCGCCAGCAGCCAAGATACGGGGGGAACCAATCAGCCCCAGCATTTT
CDR3 protein: CASSQDTGGTNQPQHF

clone size: once
J gene: TRBJ1-3
V gene: TRBV15
D gene: TRBD1
CDR3 DNA: TGTGCCACCAGCAGAGATCCCGGCCGGGACAGTGGAAACACCATATATTTT
CDR3 protein: CATSRDPGRDSGNTIYF

clone size: NA
J gene: TRBJ2-1
V gene: TRBV19
D gene: NA
CDR3 DNA: TGTGCCAGTAGCCCATCGGGACATGAGCAGTTCTTC
CDR3 protein: CASSPSGHEQFF

clone size: NA
J gene: TRBJ2-5
V gene: TRBV18
D gene: NA
CDR3 DNA: TGTGCCAGCTCACCACCCGGCTCCGGGGCCCAGTACTTC
CDR3 protein: CASSPPGSGAQYF

clone size: NA
J gene: TRBJ1-4
V gene: TRBV5-1
D gene: NA
CDR3 DNA: TGCGCCAGCAGCTTGGATTTACAGGGAGGTGAAAAACTGTTTTTT
CDR3 protein: CASSLDLQGGEKLFF

clone size: few
J gene: TRBJ1-1
V gene: TRBV30
D gene: NA
CDR3 DNA: TGTGCCCTGCGGGGCGGGGAGTGGACGGATTGGAACACTGAAGCTTTCTTT
CDR3 protein: CALRGGEWTDWNTEAFF

clone size: NA
J gene: TRBJ1-5
V gene: TRBV7-2
D gene: NA
CDR3 DNA: TGTGCCAGCAGCTTACAGGGGAGTACCAATCAGCCCCAGCATTTT
CDR3 protein: CASSLQGSTNQPQHF

clone size: NA
J gene: TRBJ2-2
V gene: TRBV6-1
D gene: TRBD2
CDR3 DNA: TGTGCCAGCAGTGGTGCGACTAGCGGCGCCGGGGAGCTGTTTTTT
CDR3 protein: CASSGATSGAGELFF

clone size: NA
J gene: TRBJ1-1
V gene: TRBV2
D gene: NA
CDR3 DNA: TGTGCCAGCAGTGGGGGTAAGTCGAACACTGAAGCTTTCTTT
CDR3 protein: CASSGGKSNTEAFF

clone size: NA
J gene: TRBJ2-6
V gene: TRBV5-1
D gene: TRBD1
CDR3 DNA: TGCGCCAGCAGCTTTCCTACAGGGGGAGGCTCTGGGGCCAACGTCCTGACTTTC
CDR3 protein: CASSFPTGGGSGANVLTF

clone size: NA
J gene: TRBJ1-6
V gene: TRBV7-9
D gene: NA
CDR3 DNA: TGTGCCAGCAGCTTAGTGCAGGCGTCGGGTTCACCCCTCCACTTT
CDR3 protein: CASSLVQASGSPLHF

clone size: NA
J gene: TRBJ1-6
V gene: TRBV14
D gene: NA
CDR3 DNA: TGTGCCAGCAGCCAGGTGATTGGGGTACTATCTTCACCCCTCCACTTT
CDR3 protein: CASSQVIGVLSSPLHF

clone size: NA
J gene: TRBJ1-2
V gene: TRBV2
D gene: NA
CDR3 DNA: TGTGCCAGCAGTGACTGGCTGGCTAATCATGGCTACACCTTC
CDR3 protein: CASSDWLANHGYTF

clone size: NA
J gene: TRBJ1-2
V gene: TRBV6-5
D gene: TRBD1
CDR3 DNA: TGTGCCAGCAGTTACTTGGGCGGACAGGGGATGGGCTACACCTTC
CDR3 protein: CASSYLGGQGMGYTF

clone size: NA
J gene: TRBJ1-5
V gene: TRBV30
D gene: NA
CDR3 DNA: TGTGCCTGGAGAGAGAACAGGGCTAATCAGCCCCAGCATTTT
CDR3 protein: CAWRENRANQPQHF

clone size: NA
J gene: TRBJ2-5
V gene: TRBV27
D gene: TRBD2
CDR3 DNA: TGTGCCAGCAGTTTACTAGCGGGAGGGCTAGCGACCCAGTACTTC
CDR3 protein: CASSLLAGGLATQYF

clone size: NA
J gene: TRBJ2-7
V gene: TRBV6-1
D gene: NA
CDR3 DNA: TGTGCCAGCCGGACAGCTACCTACGAGCAGTACTTC
CDR3 protein: CASRTATYEQYF